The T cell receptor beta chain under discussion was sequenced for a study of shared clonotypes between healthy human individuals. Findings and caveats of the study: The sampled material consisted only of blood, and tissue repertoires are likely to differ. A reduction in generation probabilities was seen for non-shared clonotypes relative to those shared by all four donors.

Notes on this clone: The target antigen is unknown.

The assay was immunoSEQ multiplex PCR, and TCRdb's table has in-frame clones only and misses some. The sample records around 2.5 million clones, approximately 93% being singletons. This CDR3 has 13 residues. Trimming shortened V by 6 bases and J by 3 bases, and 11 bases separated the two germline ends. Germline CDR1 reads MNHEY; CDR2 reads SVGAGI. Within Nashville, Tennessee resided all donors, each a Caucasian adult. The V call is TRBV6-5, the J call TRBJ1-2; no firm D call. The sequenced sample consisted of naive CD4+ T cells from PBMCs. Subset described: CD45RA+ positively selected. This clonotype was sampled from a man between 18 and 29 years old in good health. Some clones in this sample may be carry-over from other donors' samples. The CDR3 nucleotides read TGTGCCAGCAGAAAGATCGGGCACTATGGCTACACCTTC. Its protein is CASRKIGHYGYTF.